This passage covers 22 T cell receptor beta chains from one sample sequenced in a study of blood T cell repertoires in COVID-19. TCRdb keeps only in-frame clones here, not all; method: immunoSEQ multiplex PCR. In the table there are more than 95,000 clones, around 90% of which are singletons. The sample consisted of peripheral blood. The receptor set was obtained from a woman aged 60-70 years with acute or convalescent COVID-19.

This clone appeared a single time. V is TRBV13 and J is TRBJ2-2; the match to TRBD2 covers 7 bases. From germline, CDR1 is PRHDT and CDR2 FYEKMQ (reference sequence). J was trimmed by 2 bases and V by 4 bases; bases with no gene match: 10. This CDR3 is built from 17 residues. CDR3: CASSSGLSGRNTGELFF. CDR3 in DNA: TGTGCCAGCAGCTCGGGACTAAGCGGGCGCAACACCGGGGAGCTGTTTTTT.

This clone was counted a single time. The gene calls are TRBV5-4 and TRBJ1-2, with TRBD1 matching over 9 bases. CDR1 is SGHNT and CDR2 is YYREEE in the germline V gene (reference sequence). The V gene end was trimmed by 4 bases and the J gene end by 7 bases; junction bases not matched to a gene: 5. This CDR3 is built from 13 residues. The CDR3 DNA sequence: TGTGCCAGCAGCCCAGACAGGGGGACTGGCTACACCTTC. Translation: CASSPDRGTGYTF.

The chain carries TRBV19 and TRBJ2-3; weak D call: TRBD1 (6 bases). Trimming shortened V by 4 bases and J by 1 base, and 6 bases separated the two germline ends. Germline loops: CDR1 LNHDA, CDR2 SQIVND (reference sequence). This CDR3 has 13 amino acids. CDR3 loop: CASSTGGTDTQYF. The CDR3 DNA sequence: TGTGCCAGTAGTACAGGGGGCACAGATACGCAGTATTTT.

J is TRBJ1-2 and V is TRBV19, with D uncertain. The CDR3 sequence is 15 residues long. V gave up 5 bases and J gave up 2 bases, with 15 bases separating them. The germline V gene encodes CDR1 LNHDA and CDR2 SQIVND (reference sequence). In nucleotides, the CDR3 is TGTGCCAGTAGTGCCAACGGAGTCCGGAACTATGGCTACACCTTC. Protein: CASSANGVRNYGYTF.

This chain links TRBV6-5 with TRBJ2-1; D is ambiguous. The V end lost 2 bases, the J end lost 9 bases, and 8 bases lay between the germline ends. Germline CDR1 MNHEY, CDR2 SVGAGI. This CDR3 spans 12 amino acids. Written as DNA, the CDR3 is TGTGCCAGCAGTTACAGAGCCGGTGAGCAGTTCTTC. Translating gives CASSYRAGEQFF.

V gene TRBV18 combines with J gene TRBJ2-1; 10 nucleotides align to TRBD2. With V trimmed by 3 bases and J by 5 bases, 4 bases remained unmatched. CDR1 KGHSH and CDR2 LQKENI come from the germline V gene. This CDR3 has 15 amino acids. The CDR3 is CASSPEGLANNEQFF. The CDR3 DNA sequence: TGTGCCAGCTCACCGGAGGGACTAGCGAACAATGAGCAGTTCTTC. The full variable domain, in which reference TRBV18 and TRBJ2-1 provide the parts outside the CDR3, is NAGVMQNPRHLVRRRGQEARLRCSPMKGHSHVYWYRQLPEEGLKFMVYLQKENIIDESGMPKERFSAEFPKEGPSILRIQQVVRGDSAAYFCASSPEGLANNEQFFGPGTRLTVL.

The J gene is TRBJ1-4, the V gene TRBV24-1; 7 nucleotides agree with TRBD1. V lost 3 bases to trimming and J lost 8 bases; unmatched junction nucleotides: 2. The CDR3 loop spans 13 amino acids. The germline gives CDR1 KGHDR, CDR2 SFDVKD. The CDR3 loop is CATSDGDREKLFF. The CDR3, as DNA: TGTGCCACCAGTGATGGGGACAGAGAAAAACTGTTTTTT.

The chain employs TRBV28 and TRBJ1-2; no clear D. The CDR3 has 16 amino acids. Germline loops: CDR1 MDHEN, CDR2 SYDVKM. The V end was cut by 2 bases, the J end by 7 bases, with 20 bases between. The CDR3 DNA follows: TGTGCCAGCAGTTTAAGTCGGGTGGGGAGAGAGAGTGGCTACACCTTC. It is translated as CASSLSRVGRESGYTF.

This clone was seen a handful of times. The gene calls are TRBV6-6 and TRBJ1-6, with 10 bases fitting TRBD1. The V and J ends lost 6 bases and 4 bases, in that order; junction bases with no gene match: 3. This CDR3 has 15 amino acids. CDR1 is MNHNY, CDR2 SVGAGI, per germline (reference sequence). For the CDR3, the DNA is TGTGCCAGCAGATCGGGACAGGGGTATAATTCACCCCTCCACTTT. As protein: CASRSGQGYNSPLHF.

The genes are TRBV6-6 and TRBJ1-1; no clear D. The germline gives CDR1 MNHNY, CDR2 SVGAGI (reference sequence). Trimming pared 0 bases from V and 5 bases from J, leaving 4 bases between. The CDR3 spans 12 residues. This CDR3 is CASSYSSTEAFF. The CDR3 nucleotides are TGTGCCAGCAGTTACTCGTCTACTGAAGCTTTCTTT.

J is TRBJ2-5 and V is TRBV19; maybe TRBD1 (5 bases). The germline V and J ends were trimmed by 8 bases and 5 bases, with 18 bases remaining between them. Per the germline V gene, CDR1 is LNHDA and CDR2 is SQIVND (reference sequence). The CDR3 sequence is 14 residues long. CDR3 in amino acids: CASSKDIRFETQYF. The CDR3 nucleotides read TGTGCCAGTTCTAAGGACATTCGGTTCGAGACCCAGTACTTC.

This chain uses TRBV19 with TRBJ1-3; D remains unclear. V was shortened by 3 bases and J by 1 base, with 7 bases between the two germline ends. Germline-derived CDR1 and CDR2 are LNHDA and SQIVND (reference sequence). The CDR3 contains 14 residues. In nucleotides, the CDR3 is TGTGCCAGTAGTATCGGAGGGTCTGGAAACACCATATATTTT. The encoded protein is CASSIGGSGNTIYF.

V usage is TRBV6-5 and J usage is TRBJ1-2; D unresolved. The V and J ends lost 7 bases and 7 bases respectively, with 16 bases between them. From germline, CDR1 is MNHEY and CDR2 SVGAGI. The CDR3 consists of 13 residues. Here the CDR3 reads CASNAFTEGGYTF. CDR3 bases: TGTGCCAGCAACGCCTTTACCGAGGGTGGCTACACCTTC.

The chain combines TRBV5-4 with TRBJ2-7, with TRBD2 as a possible D gene (6 bases). CDR3 length equals 14 residues. Germline-derived CDR1 and CDR2 are SGHNT and YYREEE (reference sequence). The V end was cut by 0 bases, the J end by 6 bases, with 13 bases between. The CDR3 loop reads CASSLGGGPLEQYF. CDR3 DNA sequence: TGTGCCAGCAGCTTGGGGGGAGGTCCCCTCGAGCAGTACTTC.

The rearrangement links TRBV7-9 to TRBJ1-2, with 8 positions matching TRBD1. Germline loops: CDR1 SEHNR, CDR2 FQNEAQ (reference sequence). V shed 5 bases and J 2 bases; nucleotides not matched to a gene: 7. CDR3 length: 15 residues. The CDR3 protein is CASSQGAGVNYGYTF. CDR3 DNA: TGTGCCAGCAGCCAGGGGGCAGGAGTGAACTATGGCTACACCTTC.

V usage is TRBV4-1 and J usage is TRBJ2-2, with D perhaps matching TRBD2 (6 bases). In germline, CDR1 is MGHRA, CDR2 YSYEKL. The CDR3 extends over 17 amino acids. Trimming cost V 1 base and J 0 bases, with 12 bases left between them. The CDR3 region is CASSQVSGVSNTGELFF. The CDR3 DNA reads TGCGCCAGCAGCCAAGTCTCGGGGGTATCGAACACCGGGGAGCTGTTTTTT.

The chain carries TRBV5-4 and TRBJ2-1; D is possibly TRBD2 (6 bases). The CDR3 covers 14 residues. V lost 4 bases, J lost 4 bases, and 12 bases lay in between. Germline V gene data show CDR1 as SGHNT and CDR2 as YYREEE (reference sequence). CDR3 sequence: CASSPVTSYNEQFF. In DNA form, the CDR3 reads TGTGCCAGCAGCCCGGTGACTAGTTACAATGAGCAGTTCTTC.

V and J are TRBV28 and TRBJ2-4; D is possibly TRBD1 (7 bases). The CDR3 totals 13 residues. Trimming shortened V by 6 bases and J by 5 bases, and 11 bases separated the two germline ends. Germline V lookup: CDR1 MDHEN, CDR2 SYDVKM. The CDR3 DNA sequence: TGTGCCAGCAGCCGGGGGACAGAAAACATTCAGTACTTC. Protein product: CASSRGTENIQYF.

This clone was observed a handful of times. This chain joins TRBV7-6 and TRBJ2-1; 12 nucleotides agree with TRBD2. CDR3 length: 20 amino acids. J lost 4 bases, V lost 2 bases, and 15 bases had no gene match. CDR1 is SGHVS, CDR2 FNYEAQ, per germline. CDR3 DNA: TGTGCCAGCAGCTTACTGAATCGTCTAGCGGGAGGGGCGGGGTACAATGAGCAGTTCTTC. This translates into CASSLLNRLAGGAGYNEQFF.

J is TRBJ2-7 and V is TRBV30; 9 bases align to TRBD1. Unmatched junction bases numbered 5, after V lost 2 bases and J lost 6 bases. There are 13 residues in the CDR3. CDR1 is GTSNPN, CDR2 SVGIG, per germline (reference sequence). This chain's CDR3 is CAWSTGTGSEQYF. CDR3 bases: TGTGCCTGGAGTACCGGGACAGGGTCCGAGCAGTACTTC.

J is TRBJ1-5 and V is TRBV19; TRBD1 matches 7 bases. Germline CDR1 LNHDA, CDR2 SQIVND (reference sequence). The CDR3 is made up of 14 amino acids. V was pared by 3 bases and J by 7 bases, with 6 bases of the junction left unmatched. The CDR3 bases are TGTGCCAGTAGTATTCAGGGGGTGAAGCAGCCCCAGCATTTT. Translated: CASSIQGVKQPQHF.

The rearrangement joins TRBV29-1 to TRBJ2-7; 15 bases align to TRBD2. CDR1 is SQVTM, CDR2 ANQGSEA, per germline. The trim removed 4 bases at V and 5 bases at J, leaving 6 bases unmatched. The CDR3 contains 15 residues. The CDR3 DNA follows: TGCAGCGTTGGGACTAGCGGGAGGGGAAGCGACGAGCAGTACTTC. Its protein product is CSVGTSGRGSDEQYF.